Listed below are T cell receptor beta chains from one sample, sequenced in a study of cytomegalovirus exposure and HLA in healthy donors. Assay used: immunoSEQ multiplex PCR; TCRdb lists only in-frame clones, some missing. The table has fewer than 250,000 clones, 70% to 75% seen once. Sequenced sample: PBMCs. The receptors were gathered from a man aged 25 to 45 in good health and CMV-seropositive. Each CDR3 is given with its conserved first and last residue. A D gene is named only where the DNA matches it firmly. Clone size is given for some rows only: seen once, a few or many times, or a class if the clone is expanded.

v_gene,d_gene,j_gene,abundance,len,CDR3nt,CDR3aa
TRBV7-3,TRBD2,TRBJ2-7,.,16,TGTTCCAGCAGGGCCCCCCCCCTAGCGGGATACTACGAGCAGTACTTC,CSSRAPPLAGYYEQYF
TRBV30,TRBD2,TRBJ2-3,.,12,TGTGCCCAAGAAGCGGGGAGTAATACGCAGTATTTT,CAQEAGSNTQYF
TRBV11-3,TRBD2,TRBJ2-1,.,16,TGTGCCAGCAGCGCATCTAGCGGGGGTTCCTACAATGAGCAGTTCTTC,CASSASSGGSYNEQFF
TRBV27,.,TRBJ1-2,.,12,.,CATGQGNYGCTF
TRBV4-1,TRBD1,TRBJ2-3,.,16,TGCGCCAGCAGCCCCGCGTCAGGGGGAAGCACAGATACGCAGTATTTT,CASSPASGGSTDTQYF
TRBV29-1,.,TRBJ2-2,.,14,TGCAGCGTCTGGGGTGTAGGGAGCACCGGGGAGCTGTTTTTT,CSVWGVGSTGELFF
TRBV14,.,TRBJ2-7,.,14,TGTGCCAGCAGCCATTCCTTCCGGGACTACGAGCAGTACTTC,CASSHSFRDYEQYF
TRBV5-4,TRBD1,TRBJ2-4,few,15,TGTGCCAGCAGCTTGGGGACAGGGGGCGAATTGTTTCAGTACTTC,CASSLGTGGELFQYF
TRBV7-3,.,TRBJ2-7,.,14,TGTGCCAGCAGCCAAGACTCATACTCCTACGAGCAGTACTTC,CASSQDSYSYEQYF
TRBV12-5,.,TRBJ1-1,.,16,TGTGCTAGTGGTTTTGTGGTCGCGGGGTTGGCGGCTGAGGCTTTCTTT,CASGFVVAGLAAEAFF
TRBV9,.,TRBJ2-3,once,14,TGTGCCAGCAGCGGGGCCCCCGACACAGATACGCAGTATTTT,CASSGAPDTDTQYF
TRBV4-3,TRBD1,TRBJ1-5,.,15,TGCGCCAGCAGCCAATGGACAGGGGGCCCTCAGCCCCAGCATTTT,CASSQWTGGPQPQHF
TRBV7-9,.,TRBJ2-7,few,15,TGTGCCAGCAGCTTCCGGGGGGCGGGCTCCTACGAGCAGTACTTC,CASSFRGAGSYEQYF
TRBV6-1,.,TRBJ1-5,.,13,TGTGCCAGCAGTCAGGGTAGCAATCAGCCCCAGCATTTT,CASSQGSNQPQHF
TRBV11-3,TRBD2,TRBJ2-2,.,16,TGTGCCAGCAGCTTGGGACTAGCGGGAGGCGGTGGGGAGCTGTTTTTT,CASSLGLAGGGGELFF
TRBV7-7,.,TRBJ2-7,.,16,TGTGCTAGCAGCCCTAGCGTCGCGGTGGCCTTGGACGAGCAGTACTTC,CASSPSVAVALDEQYF
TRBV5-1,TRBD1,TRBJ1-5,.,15,TGCGCCAGCAGCTTGAAGGGGGCGCATAGTCAGCCCCAGCATTTT,CASSLKGAHSQPQHF
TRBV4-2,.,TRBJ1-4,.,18,TGTGCCAGCAGCCCCTCACCGGCCAACAGGCGAGATAATGAAAAACTGTTTTTT,CASSPSPANRRDNEKLFF
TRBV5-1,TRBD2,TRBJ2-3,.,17,TGCGCCAGCAGCTTGGCACTAGCGGGAGGTCGCACAGATACGCAGTATTTT,CASSLALAGGRTDTQYF
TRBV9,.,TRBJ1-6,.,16,TGTGCCAGCAGCACCCGGGACAACTCCTATAATTCACCCCTCCACTTT,CASSTRDNSYNSPLHF
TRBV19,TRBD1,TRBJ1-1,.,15,TGTGCCAGTAGTATAGGGAGGACAGGGGGAACTGAAGCTTTCTTT,CASSIGRTGGTEAFF
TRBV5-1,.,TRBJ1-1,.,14,TGCGCCAGCAGCGCGGGGCTCGACACCCTGGGAACTTTCTTT,CASSAGLDTLGTFF
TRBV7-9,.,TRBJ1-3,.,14,TGTGCCAGTCGCCGGGGGGACTCTGGAAACACCATATATTTT,CASRRGDSGNTIYF
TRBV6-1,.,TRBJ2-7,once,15,TGTGCCAGCAGTGAGAGTAGCCTCCCCTCCTACGAGCAGTACTTC,CASSESSLPSYEQYF
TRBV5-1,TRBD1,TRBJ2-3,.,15,TGCGCCAGCAGCTTGAGGGGGCGCATCACAGATACGCAGTATTTT,CASSLRGRITDTQYF
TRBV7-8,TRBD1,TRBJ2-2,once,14,TGTGCCAGCAGCTTCGGACAGGGCACCGGGGAGCTGTTTTTT,CASSFGQGTGELFF
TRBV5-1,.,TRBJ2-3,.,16,TGCGCCAGCAGCTTGGGTGGACGGGGGTTCACAGATACGCAGTATTTT,CASSLGGRGFTDTQYF
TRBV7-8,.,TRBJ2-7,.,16,TGTGCCAGCAGCCAACAACCGGGTGGTAGATCCTACGAGCAGTACTTC,CASSQQPGGRSYEQYF
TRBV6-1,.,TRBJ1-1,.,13,TGTGCCAGCAGTGAAAGCGCTTTTACTGAAGCTTTCTTT,CASSESAFTEAFF
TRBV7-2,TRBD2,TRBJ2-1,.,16,TGTGCCAGCAGCTACCGGACTAGCGGGATGGTCAATGAGCAGTTCTTC,CASSYRTSGMVNEQFF
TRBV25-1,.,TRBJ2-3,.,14,TGTGCCACCCTCGGGGAACTGCCCCCAGATACGCAGTATTTT,CATLGELPPDTQYF
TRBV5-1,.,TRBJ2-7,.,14,TGCGCCAGCAGTTTAGCACGTAACTCCTACGAGCAGTACTTC,CASSLARNSYEQYF
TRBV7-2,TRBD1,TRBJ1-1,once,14,TGTGCCAGCAGCCTTCAACAGGGGGGTTCTGAAGCTTTCTTT,CASSLQQGGSEAFF
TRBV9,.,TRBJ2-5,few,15,TGTGCCAGCAGCTCCTCCCCCCGGTACCAAGAGACCCAGTACTTC,CASSSSPRYQETQYF